The TCR beta chain described here comes from a study of shared clonotypes between healthy human individuals. General study results and limits: Sharing across four donors was highest in naive CD4 (roughly 5%) and lowest in memory CD8 (around 0.4%). The four-donor shared clonotypes exceeded non-shared clonotypes in generation probability, with non-shared ones scoring lower.

Concerning this clone itself: No antigen is known for it.

Germline V gives CDR1 LNHDA, CDR2 SQIVND (reference sequence). CDR3 length equals 14 residues. V lost 4 bases to trimming and J lost 3 bases, with 13 bases between them. Naive CD8 cells were CD45RO-negative, positively selected for CCR7, excluding terminally differentiated effector memory CD45RA+ cells. Original data processing: ImmunoSEQ supplied junction-only sequences lacking quality scores, so filtering was different. Repertoires were generated with immunoSEQ multiplex PCR, while TCRdb's copy carries only in-frame clones and drops some. D and trimming come from the DNA, and the V and J calls and clone size come from that table. The table has about 2.1 million clones, around 93% seen once.

Sample: naive CD8+ T cells from PBMCs. The gene calls are TRBV19 and TRBJ2-7; D perhaps matches TRBD1 (6 bases). The origin of this receptor is a man younger than 35 in good health. Some clones in this sample may be carry-over from other donors' samples. CDR3 sequence: CASSTLDRIYEQYF. CDR3 in DNA: TGTGCCAGTAGTACCCTGGACAGAATCTACGAGCAGTACTTC.